This entry concerns a single T cell receptor beta chain. Its specificity is unknown. The CDR3 is made up of 15 amino acids. Unmatched junction bases numbered 2, after V lost 6 bases and J lost 1 base. Germline V gene data show CDR1 as SEHNR and CDR2 as FQNEAQ (reference sequence). A second about 7 to 11 cycle PCR used barcoded and J-beta primers. TCRdb called the 5' RACE reads again in MiXCR, with one record for every CDR3 protein. The table lists some 940,000 distinct CDR3 sequences, about 29% of them singletons. This sample was included in a study of blood T cells in healthy people across ages. Study context: Using template switching, researchers captured about one barcoded beta molecule for each two T cells. Study outcomes and limitations: When set beside aged donors, long-lived donors presented more naive CD4+ cells and higher diversity.

Another study also made use of these data, one on T cells of mothers and their children. That paper states: The M1S primer of the second PCR added sample barcodes and 2-4 random nucleotides.

The V gene is TRBV7-9, the J gene TRBJ2-1; 11 positions match TRBD1. This TCR derives from a woman between 35 and 50 years old in good health. The sequenced material came from blood. The CDR3 DNA sequence: TGTGCCAGCAGGGGACAGGGGGTTTCCTACAATGAGCAGTTCTTC. The encoded protein is CASRGQGVSYNEQFF.